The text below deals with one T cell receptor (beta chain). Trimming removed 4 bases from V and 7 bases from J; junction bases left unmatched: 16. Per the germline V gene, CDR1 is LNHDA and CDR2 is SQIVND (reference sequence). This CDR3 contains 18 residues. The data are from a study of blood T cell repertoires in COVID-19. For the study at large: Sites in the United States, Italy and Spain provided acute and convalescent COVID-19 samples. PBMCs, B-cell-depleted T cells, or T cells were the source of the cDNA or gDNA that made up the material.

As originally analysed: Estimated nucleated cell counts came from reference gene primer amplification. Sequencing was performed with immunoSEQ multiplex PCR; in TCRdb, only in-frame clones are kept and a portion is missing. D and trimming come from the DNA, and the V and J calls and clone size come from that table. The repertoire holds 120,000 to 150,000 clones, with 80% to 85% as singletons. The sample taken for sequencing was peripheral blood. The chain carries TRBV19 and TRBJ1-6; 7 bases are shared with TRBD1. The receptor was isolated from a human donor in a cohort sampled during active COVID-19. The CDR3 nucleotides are TGTGCCAGTAGTAAGAGGACAGGCAGGGGTTCGGACAATTCACCCCTCCACTTT. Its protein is CASSKRTGRGSDNSPLHF.